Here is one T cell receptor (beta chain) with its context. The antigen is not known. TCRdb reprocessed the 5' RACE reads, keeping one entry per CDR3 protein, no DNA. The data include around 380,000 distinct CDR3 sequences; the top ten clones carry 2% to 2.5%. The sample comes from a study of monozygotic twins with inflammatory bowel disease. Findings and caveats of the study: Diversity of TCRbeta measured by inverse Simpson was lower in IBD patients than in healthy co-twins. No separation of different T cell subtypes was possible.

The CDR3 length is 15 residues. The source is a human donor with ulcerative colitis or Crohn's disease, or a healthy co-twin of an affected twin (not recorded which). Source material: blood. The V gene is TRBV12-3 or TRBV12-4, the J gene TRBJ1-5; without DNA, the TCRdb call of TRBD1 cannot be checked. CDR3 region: CASSLQGISNQPQHF.